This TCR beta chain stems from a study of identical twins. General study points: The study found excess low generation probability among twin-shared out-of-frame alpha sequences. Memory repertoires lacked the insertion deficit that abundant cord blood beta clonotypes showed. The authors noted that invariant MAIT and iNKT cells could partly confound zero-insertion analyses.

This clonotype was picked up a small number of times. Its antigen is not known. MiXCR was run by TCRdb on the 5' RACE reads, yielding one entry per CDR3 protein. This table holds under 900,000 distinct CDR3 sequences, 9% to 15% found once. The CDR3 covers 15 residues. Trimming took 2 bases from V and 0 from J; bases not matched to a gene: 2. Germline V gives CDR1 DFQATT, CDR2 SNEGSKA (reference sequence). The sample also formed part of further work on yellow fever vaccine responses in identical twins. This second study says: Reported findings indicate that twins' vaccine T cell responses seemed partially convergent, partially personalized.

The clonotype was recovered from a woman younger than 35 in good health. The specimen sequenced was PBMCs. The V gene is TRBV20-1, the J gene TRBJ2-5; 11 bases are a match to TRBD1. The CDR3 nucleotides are TGCAGTGCTAGAAGGGGACAGGGGGACCAAGAGACCCAGTACTTC. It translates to CSARRGQGDQETQYF.